This TCR beta chain was observed in a study of T cells in Graves' hyperthyroidism and ophthalmopathy. Among the patients, aged 18 to 65, hyperthyroidism was newly diagnosed and had lasted under 2 months. Study results and limitations: The blood repertoire included most of the expanded thyroid clonotypes above 0.001. Using 13 V-J features, a model discriminated ophthalmopathy from stable hyperthyroidism.

Germline lookup yields CDR1 DFQATT and CDR2 SNEGSKA (reference sequence). The CDR3 is 15 amino acids. The V and J ends lost 6 bases and 11 bases respectively, with 28 bases between them. Amplification yielded TCR beta CDR3 regions, with RNA transcripts as the source. The HTBI primer set served for first-round RT-PCR of the TCR CDR3. TCRdb ran MiXCR on the multiplex PCR reads and lists one entry per CDR3 protein. The sample holds 40,000 to 55,000 distinct CDR3 sequences, around 48% seen once. With respect to this clonotype: Its target is unknown.

The sample consisted of peripheral blood or thyroid tissue (not recorded which). The sequence came from a woman between 50 and 59 years old with Graves' hyperthyroidism. The rearrangement links TRBV20-1 to TRBJ1-1; tentatively, D is TRBD1 (6 bases). CDR3 DNA: TGCAGTGCCAGCAGCCAAGATCGGGGACACCTGGGCGCTTTCTTT. Residues: CSASSQDRGHLGAFF.